The present T cell receptor (beta chain) was sequenced within a study of blood T cell repertoires in COVID-19. The repertoire was sequenced with immunoSEQ multiplex PCR; TCRdb's copy has only in-frame clones and lacks some. The sample has 95,000 to 100,000 clones; 80% to 95% are singletons. The sample comprised peripheral blood. This TCR derives from a man aged 50-60 years with active COVID-19.

CDR3 amino acids: CASTGGTSFSPLHF. The CDR3 DNA reads TGTGCCAGCACAGGAGGGACCTCCTTTTCACCCCTCCACTTT. The V and J genes are TRBV11-2 and TRBJ1-6; possibly TRBD1 for D (5 bases). V lost 7 bases to trimming and J lost 9 bases, with 16 bases between them. Germline CDR1 SGHAT, CDR2 FQNNGV. This CDR3 region has 14 residues.